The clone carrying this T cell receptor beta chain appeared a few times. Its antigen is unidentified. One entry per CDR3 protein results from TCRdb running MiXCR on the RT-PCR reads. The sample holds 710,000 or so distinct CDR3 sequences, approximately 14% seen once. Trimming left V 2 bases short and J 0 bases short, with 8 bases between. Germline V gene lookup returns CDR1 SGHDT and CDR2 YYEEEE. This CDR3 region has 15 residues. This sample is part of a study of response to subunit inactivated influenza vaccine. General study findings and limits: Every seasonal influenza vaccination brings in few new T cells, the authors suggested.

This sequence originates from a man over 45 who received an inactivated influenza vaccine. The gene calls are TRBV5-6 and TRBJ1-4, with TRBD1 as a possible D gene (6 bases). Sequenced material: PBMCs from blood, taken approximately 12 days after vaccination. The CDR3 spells CASSFQGTTNEKLFF. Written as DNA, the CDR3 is TGTGCCAGCAGCTTCCAGGGGACAACTAATGAAAAACTGTTTTTT.